This T cell receptor beta chain was sequenced during a study of blood T cells in healthy people across ages (dated by TCRdb to the mid-2010s). Turning to the overall study: Template switching captured roughly one uniquely barcoded TCR beta cDNA molecule per two T cells in model experiments. To avoid experimental bias, donors of different ages were distributed randomly across sequencing lanes. The donors were split into four age groups: young (average about 16 years), middle-aged (roughly 42), aged (62) and long-lived (more than 80). To track age-related changes in TCR beta repertoire diversity, the study relied on deep sequencing normalized with unique cDNA molecular identifiers. For two donors (one aged 18 to 29 and one aged 80 or older), the study analyzed two additional independent replicas of 1 million unique cDNA reads from the same blood draw. Study-level results and caveats: Estimates of total diversity based on one million sequenced T cells were considered lower bounds and underestimates. Conclusive comparison of naive and antigen-experienced compartments was prevented by the profiling of bulk unsorted PBMCs. Compared with the aged group, the long-lived group had more naive CD4+ T cells, fewer expanded clones and increased TCR diversity, suggesting age selection. Observed TCR beta diversity per million T cells fell roughly linearly with age, and a significant reduction was already apparent by age around 44. Donor CMV infection status was unknown, potentially confounding age-related changes in expanded clonotypes. The percentage of naive T cells measured by flow cytometry correlated strongly with observed TCR beta diversity.

In the case of this clonotype: What antigen it recognizes has not been identified. Base quality data are lacking; no much larger clone is found one base away.

V ends up 2 bases short and J 7 bases short, with an unmatched junction base count of 10. Its CDR3 holds 15 amino acids, cysteine through phenylalanine. Only the CDR3 DNA is retained, 45 bases long and in frame from the first base. The germline V gene (reference sequence) sets CDR1 to SEHNR and CDR2 to FQNEAQ. Donors were 39 systemically healthy Caucasian individuals from Russia aged 6 to 90 years. Each donor gave about 9.7 milliliters of peripheral blood, drawn into EDTA-treated Vacutainer tubes. Ficoll-Paque density-gradient centrifugation was used to isolate PBMCs, with at least 6.5 million per sample. Total RNA was extracted from PBMCs with Trizol reagent, with at least 5 micrograms obtained per sample. For every donor, flow cytometry on a PBMC aliquot measured the percentage of naive CD45RAhigh/CD27high T cells. Library prep was done by 5' RACE. Instrument on record: Illumina HiSeq 2500. A second PCR of 7 to 11 cycles was run with a J-beta primer mix and a sample-barcoded 5' primer. A template-switch 5' adaptor carrying 12 random nucleotides introduced a unique molecular identifier onto each TCR beta cDNA molecule. Each sample yielded at least 2.5 million CDR3-containing paired-end reads. All of the RNA was converted into first-strand cDNA using the Mint cDNA synthesis kit, with a TRBC-specific oligonucleotide serving as the primer. All cDNA was treated with uracil-DNA glycosylase and then went through a first 18-cycle PCR with the universal primers M1SS and BC2_uni_R. On the study's bioinformatics: For normalization, 1 million high-quality reads, each with a distinct molecular identifier, were randomly selected from each sample. Reads sharing molecular identifiers were discarded rather than binned into consensus sequences. MiTCR, run with a Q25 quality threshold and the strictest error-elimination algorithm, handled CDR3 identification, clonotype clustering and error correction. A nonparametric unseen species model using Euler transformation provided a lower-bound estimate of total TCR beta diversity. TCRdb trimmed public reads at Q25 via fastp, called clones via MiXCR and kept in-frame beta chains. When rows share a CDR3 protein, they turn into one entry using the most common DNA and genes. It is TCRdb's table, rather than the study itself, that gives the V and J calls and clone size. A total of fewer than 900,000 distinct CDR3 sequences appear in this sample, roughly 34% of them only once. The leading ten clones occupy 10% to 15% of the sample.

The chain is assembled from TRBV7-9 and TRBJ2-5; 7 middle bases align to TRBD2. This TCR was recovered from a man younger than 35 in good health. Sequencing input: blood. The CDR3 protein: CASSLMSGGGATQYF. In nucleotide form, the sequence is TGTGCCAGCAGCTTAATGTCCGGGGGAGGGGCGACCCAGTACTTC.